The sequence of this TCR beta chain was determined in a study of T cells in Graves' hyperthyroidism and ophthalmopathy. Study overall: Peripheral blood was drawn at first diagnosis, prior to all treatment.

This clonotype has only a few counts. Germline V gene lookup returns CDR1 MNHEY and CDR2 SVGEGT. This CDR3 contains 17 residues. The junction had 13 bases not matched to a gene; V was cut back by 2 bases and J by 5 bases. Amplification of TCR beta CDR3 regions was performed using RNA transcripts as template. The HTBI primer set was used in a first-round RT-PCR of the TCR CDR3. In TCRdb, the multiplex PCR reads were re-called with MiXCR into one record per CDR3 protein. The data contain about 420,000 distinct CDR3 sequences, around 16% of them seen just once; the ten biggest clones take up around 14%. Those patients with uncontrolled infection, other autoimmune disease, pregnancy or lactation were excluded. In making diagnoses, clinical symptoms, serum thyroxine and TRAb, thyroid ultrasound and orbital computed tomography were all used.

This TCR came from a woman younger than 35 with Graves' hyperthyroidism. The sequenced sample was blood. The chain joins TRBV6-2 or TRBV6-3 to TRBJ2-5; 8 positions match TRBD1. CDR3 protein: CASSYSEQGGFRETQYF. The CDR3 DNA reads TGTGCCAGCAGTTACAGCGAACAGGGGGGCTTTCGGGAGACCCAGTACTTC.